The 3 T cell receptor beta chains reported below all come from one sample, sequenced in a study of blood T cells in healthy people across ages. For the second PCR, which ran for roughly 6 to 12 cycles, a sample-barcoded 5' primer and a J-beta primer mix were used. TCRdb independently ran MiXCR on the 5' RACE reads; one entry per CDR3 protein. Counted here are 700,000 to 800,000 distinct CDR3 sequences, roughly 44% occurring once; the ten biggest clones make up around a fifth. Sequencing was done on a sample of blood. The receptor set was obtained from a woman in her sixties in good health.

The chain links TRBV7-2 to TRBJ2-5, with D hard to call. The CDR3 has 12 amino acids. V lost 4 bases, J lost 5 bases, and 8 bases lay in between. Germline V gives CDR1 SGHTA, CDR2 FQGNSA. The CDR3 region is CASSSDFETQYF. CDR3 in DNA: TGTGCCAGCAGCTCCGATTTTGAGACCCAGTACTTC.

This clonotype was counted between two and nine times. The chain uses TRBV6-2 or TRBV6-3 and TRBJ2-3, with 9 bases matching TRBD2. V lost 4 bases and J lost 0; bases outside the gene matches: 8. The germline V gene has CDR1 MNHEY and CDR2 SVGEGT. There are 17 residues in the CDR3. This CDR3 is CASSFPTSGPSTDTQYF. In DNA, the CDR3 is TGTGCCAGCAGTTTTCCGACTAGCGGACCCAGCACAGATACGCAGTATTTT.

V and J are TRBV3-1 and TRBJ2-1, with 9 bases identical to TRBD1. The J call is doubtful: the DNA matches TRBJ2-7 better. This CDR3 has 15 amino acids. Germline V lookup: CDR1 LGHDT, CDR2 YNNKEL (reference sequence). The CDR3 DNA reads as TGTGCCAGCAGCCTGGGGGGACAGGGATACAATGAGCAGTACTTC. Amino acids: CASSLGGQGYNEQYF.